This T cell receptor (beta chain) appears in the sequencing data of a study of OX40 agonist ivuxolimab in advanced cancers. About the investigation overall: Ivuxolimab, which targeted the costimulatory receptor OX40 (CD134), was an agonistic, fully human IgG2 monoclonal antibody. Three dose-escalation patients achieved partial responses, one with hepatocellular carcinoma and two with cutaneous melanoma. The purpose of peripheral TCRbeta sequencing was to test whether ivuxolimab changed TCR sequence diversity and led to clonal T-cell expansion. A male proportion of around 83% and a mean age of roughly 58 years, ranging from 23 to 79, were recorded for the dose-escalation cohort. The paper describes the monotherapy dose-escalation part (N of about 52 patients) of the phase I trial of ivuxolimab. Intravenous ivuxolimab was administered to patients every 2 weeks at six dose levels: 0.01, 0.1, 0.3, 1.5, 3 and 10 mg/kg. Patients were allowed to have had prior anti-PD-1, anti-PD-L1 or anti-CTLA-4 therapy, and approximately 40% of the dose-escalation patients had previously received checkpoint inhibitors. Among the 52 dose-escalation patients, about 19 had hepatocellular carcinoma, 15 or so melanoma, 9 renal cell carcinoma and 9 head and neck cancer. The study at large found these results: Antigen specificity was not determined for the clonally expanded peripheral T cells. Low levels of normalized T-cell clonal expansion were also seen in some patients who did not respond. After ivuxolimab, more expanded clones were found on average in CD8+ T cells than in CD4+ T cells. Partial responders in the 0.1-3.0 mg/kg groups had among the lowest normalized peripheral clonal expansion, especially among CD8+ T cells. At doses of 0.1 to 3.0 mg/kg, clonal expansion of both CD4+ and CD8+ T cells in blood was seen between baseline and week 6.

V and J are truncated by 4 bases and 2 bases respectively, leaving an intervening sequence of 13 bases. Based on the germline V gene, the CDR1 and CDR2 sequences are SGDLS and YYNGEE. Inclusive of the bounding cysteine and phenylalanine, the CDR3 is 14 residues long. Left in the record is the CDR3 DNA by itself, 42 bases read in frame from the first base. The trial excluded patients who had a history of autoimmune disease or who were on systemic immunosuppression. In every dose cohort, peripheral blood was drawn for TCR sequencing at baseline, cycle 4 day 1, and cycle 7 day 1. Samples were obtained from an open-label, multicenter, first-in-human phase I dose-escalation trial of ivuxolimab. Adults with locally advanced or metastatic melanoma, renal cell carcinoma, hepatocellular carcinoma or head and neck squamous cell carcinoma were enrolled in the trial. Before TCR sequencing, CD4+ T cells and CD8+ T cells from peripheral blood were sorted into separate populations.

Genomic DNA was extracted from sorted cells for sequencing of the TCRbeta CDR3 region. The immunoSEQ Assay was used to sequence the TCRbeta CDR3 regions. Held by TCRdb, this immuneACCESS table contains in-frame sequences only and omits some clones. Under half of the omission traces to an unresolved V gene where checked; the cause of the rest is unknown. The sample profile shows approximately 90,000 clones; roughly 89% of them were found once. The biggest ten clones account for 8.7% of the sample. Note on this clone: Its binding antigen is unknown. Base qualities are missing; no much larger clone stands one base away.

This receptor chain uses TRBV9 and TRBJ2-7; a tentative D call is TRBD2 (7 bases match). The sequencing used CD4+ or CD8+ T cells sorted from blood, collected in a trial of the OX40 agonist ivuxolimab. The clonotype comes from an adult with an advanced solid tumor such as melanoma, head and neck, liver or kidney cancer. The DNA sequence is TGTGCCAGCAGCCCGTGGGAGGGGGCCTACGAGCAGTACTTC. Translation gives CASSPWEGAYEQYF.